Below, 20 T cell receptor beta chains from the same sample are listed, as sequenced in a study of response to subunit inactivated influenza vaccine. TCRdb reprocessed the RT-PCR reads via MiXCR and lists one record per CDR3 protein. The sample lists some 520,000 distinct CDR3 sequences; about 17% were seen once. This specimen consisted of CD4+ T cells sorted from PBMCs, obtained approximately 25 months after vaccination. All receptors come from a man in his fifties or sixties who received an inactivated influenza vaccine.

The chain links TRBV29-1 to TRBJ2-7; D is unresolved. Germline assignment: CDR1 SQVTM and CDR2 ANQGSEA. CDR3 length equals 12 residues. V lost 7 bases and J 2 bases, leaving 12 bases between the germline ends. The CDR3 is CSASSTPYEQYF. The CDR3 region has the DNA TGCAGCGCTTCGTCCACCCCCTACGAGCAGTACTTC.

This chain joins TRBV18 and TRBJ1-6; D uncertain. Germline values: CDR1 KGHSH, CDR2 LQKENI. Trimming pared 0 bases from V and 9 bases from J, leaving 9 bases between. This CDR3 contains 14 residues. In nucleotides, the CDR3 is TGTGCCAGCTCACCACCTACATCGAGTTCACCCCTCCACTTT. Translated: CASSPPTSSSPLHF.

The V gene is TRBV30, the J gene TRBJ1-1, with TRBD1 matching 12 bases. The germline V gene has CDR1 GTSNPN and CDR2 SVGIG (reference sequence). The V gene end was trimmed by 3 bases and the J gene end by 1 base; junction bases not matched to a gene: 6. This CDR3 region has 16 residues. The CDR3 sequence: CAWSRGTGGQNTEAFF. The CDR3 coding sequence is TGTGCCTGGAGCAGGGGGACAGGGGGCCAGAACACTGAAGCTTTCTTT.

The CDR3 DNA follows: TGTGCCAGCAGTTCCTCGACAGGGTCCCCCTCTGGGGCCAACGTCCTGACTTTC. It yields the protein CASSSSTGSPSGANVLTF. The rearrangement uses TRBV6-5 and TRBJ2-6; 7 bases are shared with TRBD1. The V segment lost 4 bases and the J segment 0 bases; nucleotides outside the gene matches: 9. CDR3 length: 18 residues. Germline CDR1 MNHEY, CDR2 SVGAGI.

The chain is built from TRBV4-2 and TRBJ1-5; maybe TRBD1 (5 bases). Germline V gene lookup returns CDR1 LGHNA and CDR2 YNFKEQ. V lost 1 base, J lost 6 bases, and 10 bases lay in between. The CDR3 length is 14 residues. In nucleotides, the CDR3 is TGTGCCAGCAGCCAAGTGGGGGGGAGTCAGCCCCAGCATTTT. It is translated as CASSQVGGSQPQHF.

This clonotype came up a few times. The V call is TRBV14, the J call TRBJ2-7; D possibly corresponds to TRBD1 (6 bases). The CDR3 loop spans 13 amino acids. V shed 2 bases and J shed 3 bases, with 8 bases lying between them. The V gene's germline CDR1 is SGHDN and CDR2 FVKESK. The CDR3 is CASSQKGHYEQYF. CDR3 bases: TGTGCCAGCAGCCAAAAGGGACACTACGAGCAGTACTTC.

The rearrangement links TRBV6-5 to TRBJ2-5; no clear D gene. CDR1 is MNHEY, CDR2 SVGAGI, per germline. The CDR3 consists of 14 residues. V dropped 2 bases and J dropped 4 bases, with 11 bases sitting between them. CDR3: CASSYEARGETQYF. CDR3 DNA sequence: TGTGCCAGCAGTTACGAGGCGCGCGGAGAGACCCAGTACTTC.

CDR3 protein: CASSFSGGQETQYF. CDR3 nucleotides: TGCGCCAGCTCCTTTTCAGGGGGCCAAGAGACCCAGTACTTC. V gene TRBV5-1 combines with J gene TRBJ2-5, with 7 bases lining up with TRBD1. Germline CDR1 is SGHRS and CDR2 is YFSETQ. This CDR3 region has 14 residues. The ends lost 7 bases at V and 1 base at J; junction bases unmatched: 7.

This chain connects TRBV10-2 to TRBJ1-4; a possible D gene is TRBD1 (6 bases). V was trimmed by 5 bases and J by 8 bases, leaving 12 bases between them. CDR3 length equals 13 residues. Germline loops: CDR1 WSHSY, CDR2 SAAADI. The CDR3 nucleotides read TGCGCCAGCAGTACGGGGGCTGTCGAAAAACTGTTTTTT. Translating it yields CASSTGAVEKLFF.

In its sample, this clonotype was seen a few times. This chain joins TRBV2 and TRBJ2-3, with D perhaps being TRBD1 or TRBD2 (5 bases each). This CDR3 has 15 residues. Trimming took 7 bases from V and 3 from J, leaving 17 bases between them. In germline, CDR1 is SNHLY, CDR2 FYNNEI. CDR3 nucleotides: TGTGCCAGCACGGGACGTCTATATGGGACAGATACGCAGTATTTT. It specifies CASTGRLYGTDTQYF.

The V gene is TRBV27, the J gene TRBJ2-1; D is possibly TRBD1 or TRBD2 (5 bases each). CDR1 and CDR2 (germline): MNHEY, SMNVEV (reference sequence). V was cut by 3 bases and J by 8 bases, with 14 bases left in between. This CDR3 is 14 amino acids long. CDR3 residues: CASSFRGKWDEQFF. The CDR3 coding sequence is TGTGCCAGCAGTTTCCGGGGCAAATGGGATGAGCAGTTCTTC.

This clonotype was observed a handful of times. The chain links TRBV7-3 to TRBJ2-3; unclear D gene. CDR1 and CDR2 (germline): SGHTA, FQGTGA. The CDR3 loop spans 13 amino acids. Trimming left V 5 bases short and J 1 base short, with 7 bases between. The CDR3 is CASSTSRTDTQYF. The CDR3 DNA reads TGTGCCAGCAGCACCTCACGCACAGATACGCAGTATTTT.

This clonotype was picked up many times. The J gene is TRBJ1-5, the V gene TRBV12-3 or TRBV12-4; no definite D call. With 3 bases removed from V and 3 bases from J, the gap between germline ends came to 6 bases. CDR3 length: 13 amino acids. This CDR3 is CASSFSANQPQHF. In DNA, the CDR3 is TGTGCCAGCAGTTTCAGTGCCAATCAGCCCCAGCATTTT.

This clonotype was seen only a few times. The CDR3 here is CASSWAENTEAFF. CDR3 bases: TGTGCCAGCAGTTGGGCAGAGAACACTGAAGCTTTCTTT. V is TRBV27 and J is TRBJ1-1, with D unresolved. This CDR3 comprises 13 residues. Germline CDR1 reads MNHEY; CDR2 reads SMNVEV (reference sequence). V was pared by 4 bases and J by 1 base, with 7 bases between.

This clonotype came up a few times. CDR3 sequence (DNA): TGCGCCAGCAGCCTTCCCTTAGCGGGAACCCCCACAGATACGCAGTATTTT. Translation gives CASSLPLAGTPTDTQYF. V and J are TRBV4-3 and TRBJ2-3, with 8 bases that match TRBD2. CDR3 length: 17 residues. Trimming cost V 4 bases and J 2 bases; bases outside gene matches: 11. Per germline, CDR1 LGHNA and CDR2 YSLEER.

This clonotype was observed at least ten times. At one of its ends the junction is not consistent with the germline gene, which may arise from a read error. The chain uses TRBV7-2 and TRBJ2-7; no firm D call. Germline loops: CDR1 SGHTA, CDR2 FQGNSA. The CDR3 spans 14 residues. CDR3 amino acids: CASSLVSGSYEQYF. CDR3 nucleotide sequence: TGCGCCAGCAGCTTGGTTTCCGGATCCTACGAGCAGTACTTC.

The rearrangement joins TRBV7-2 to TRBJ1-6, with 11 bases lining up with TRBD1. Germline V lookup: CDR1 SGHTA, CDR2 FQGNSA. V gave up 5 bases and J gave up 9 bases; unmatched junction bases: 9. The CDR3 consists of 16 residues. The CDR3: CASSPWTGGFSSPLHF. The CDR3 region has the DNA TGTGCCAGCAGCCCCTGGACAGGGGGCTTTTCTTCACCCCTCCACTTT.

The table lists this clonotype with a few counts. The chain is built from TRBV7-2 and TRBJ1-1; possibly TRBD1 for D (6 bases). CDR1 is SGHTA, CDR2 FQGNSA, per germline. Trimming removed 3 bases from V and 4 bases from J, with 15 bases in between. This CDR3 is built from 15 residues. The CDR3 sequence: CASSFAGVFTTEAFF. CDR3 bases: TGTGCCAGCAGCTTCGCAGGGGTCTTTACCACTGAAGCTTTCTTT.

V usage is TRBV20-1 and J usage is TRBJ2-3; 7 nucleotides agree with TRBD2. Germline V gene lookup returns CDR1 DFQATT and CDR2 SNEGSKA (reference sequence). V shed 2 bases, J shed 0 bases, and the junction held 8 bases outside the gene matches. The CDR3 has 16 amino acids. The CDR3 coding sequence is TGCAGTGCTAGAAAGTGGAGCGGGATTAGCACAGATACGCAGTATTTT. Its translation is CSARKWSGISTDTQYF.

Only a few counts were recorded for this clonotype. The gene calls are TRBV12-3 or TRBV12-4 and TRBJ2-3; possible D gene TRBD2, 6 bases. The CDR3 has 13 residues. V lost 5 bases and J lost 2, with 8 bases in between. CDR3 in DNA: TGTGCCAGCAGTGGGGACTTCACAGATACGCAGTATTTT. Amino acid sequence: CASSGDFTDTQYF.